Listed here is a single T cell receptor (beta chain). There is no known antigen for this receptor. It has no much larger one-base neighbor in the sample; base qualities were not kept. These data come from a study of CD8 T cells in Susac syndrome (dated by TCRdb to between 2019 and 2020). Turning to the overall study: Among the sequenced Susac syndrome patients, about six had clinically active disease and about eight were in clinical remission. At blood withdrawal, Susac syndrome patients were therapy-naive, treated with corticosteroids (with IVIg additionally given to some), or treated with IVIg alone. Repertoire sequencing was used to test whether CD8+ T cell activation and differentiation in Susac syndrome was antigen driven. Study-wide conclusions, independent of this receptor: The CD4+ T cell repertoire of patients with Susac syndrome showed no detectable clonal expansion. The number of individuals in the TCR sequencing and HLA analysis was recognized as being relatively small.

Peripheral blood CD8+ and CD4+ T cells from healthy donors, Susac syndrome patients and multiple sclerosis patients were profiled using high-throughput TCR beta sequencing. Susac syndrome patients met recently defined diagnostic criteria for definite or probable disease. Bulk CD8+ and CD4+ T cells were purified by magnetic negative isolation, while CD8+ TEMRA cells were enriched using FACS. Blood was collected in EDTA tubes and processed within 24 hours, with PBMCs isolated through density gradient centrifugation. PBMCs destined for TCR sequencing were cryopreserved in liquid nitrogen and later thawed in a 37 °C water bath. Purity of sorted or isolated CD4+, CD8+ and CD8+ TEMRA cells was at least 90%. CDR3 length: 15 amino acids, cysteine to phenylalanine. The kept DNA is CDR3 alone, 45 bases in frame from the first base. CDR1 and CDR2, looked up from the germline V gene, are SGDLS and YYNGEE. V and J are truncated by 0 bases and 5 bases respectively, leaving an intervening sequence of 9 bases.

RNA was extracted using the RNeasy kit, and about 0.45 to 1 microgram was reverse transcribed with random hexamers. The immunoSEQ multiplex PCR assay, covering 54 Vbeta and 13 Jbeta segments, was used to amplify TCR beta CDR3 regions. Bias from PCR amplification was corrected by using a synthetic template baseline for primer optimization and for computational correction. In the paper's pipeline: Reads were annotated to V, D and J genes per IMGT and analyzed with immunoSEQ Analyzer, keeping only productive sequences. Clonality was calculated as one minus the Shannon entropy normalized by log2 of the number of productive unique sequences. Public and private clones were assessed among the 100 most prevalent clones of each patient and control. Susac-specific clones were defined as absent from healthy and MS cohorts, 850 to 1,300 published viral clones and other ImmuneACCESS disease sequences. Starting from the raw public reads, TCRdb applied fastp trimming at Q25, assembled clones with MiXCR and retained in-frame beta chains. Rows are unified per CDR3 protein, each entry keeping the most common DNA and genes. TCRdb's processing, not the study's, gives the V and J calls here. For this sample the table gives roughly 160,000 distinct CDR3 sequences, of which around 95% were detected only once. Approximately 0.12% of the sample lies in the top ten.

What was sequenced was CD4+ T cells from PBMCs. This clonotype was sampled from a human donor with Susac syndrome. The V and J segments used are TRBV9 and TRBJ1-6, with a weak D call of TRBD1 (5 bases match). At the DNA level, the sequence is TGTGCCAGCAGCGTAGCAGGGAGGAATAATTCACCCCTCCACTTT. Translation gives CASSVAGRNNSPLHF.